This TCR beta chain was obtained from a study of OX40 agonist ivuxolimab in advanced cancers. On the study more broadly: Of mixed ages from roughly 23 to 80 and averaging about 65 years, the group was over 80% male. Antecedent anti-PD-1, anti-PD-L1 or anti-CTLA-4 therapy was permissible, with under 50% having received some. Three partial responders included one hepatocellular carcinoma patient and two cutaneous melanoma patients. Study outcomes and limitations: Dosing at 0.1 to 3.0 mg/kg was accompanied by clonal expansion of CD4+ and CD8+ blood T cells by week 6.

CDR1 is SGHNT and CDR2 is YENEEA in the germline V gene. With V trimmed by 0 bases and J by 5 bases, 6 bases remained unmatched. The CDR3 runs to 15 residues. As to this clone: Its cognate antigen is unknown.

The data were produced by immunoSEQ multiplex PCR, yet TCRdb's version contains in-frame clones alone and is incomplete. The sample includes approximately 74,000 clones, around 90% seen only once; the top ten take 0.5% to 0.55%. The chain uses TRBV11-3 and TRBJ2-5; 7 nucleotides agree with TRBD2. Sequencing used CD4+ or CD8+ T cells sorted from blood, obtained in a trial of the OX40 agonist ivuxolimab. The receptor's source is an adult with an advanced solid tumor such as melanoma, head and neck, liver or kidney cancer. Here the CDR3 DNA reads TGTGCCAGCAGCTTAGAGGGAGGGCCGTATGAGACCCAGTACTTC. This sequence encodes CASSLEGGPYETQYF.